This T cell receptor (beta chain) was sequenced in a study of tumor-infiltrating lymphocytes in primary liver carcinoma. About this clonotype itself: The CDR3 does not end in the conserved phenylalanine or tryptophan, so this is likely a read error.

Trimming removed 11 bases at V and 4 bases at J, with 18 bases between. Germline assignment: CDR1 MNHEY and CDR2 SVGAGI. The CDR3 is 13 amino acids. With a constant-region primer, TCR beta cDNA was made from approximately 450 ng of total RNA. Sequencing libraries for TCR beta derived from three nested multiplex PCR rounds that used slightly modified ARM-PCR. For around 10 cycles apiece, the opening two PCR rounds ran with TRBV1-TRBV30 forward primers and a C-beta reverse primer. TCRdb re-analysed the multiplex PCR reads in MiXCR, keeping a single row per CDR3 protein. The sample lists 300,000 to 350,000 distinct CDR3 sequences; 65% were seen once. Unsorted whole blood supplied the RNA, and germline DNA was extracted too.

This chain links TRBV6-5 with TRBJ2-7, with D possibly called TRBD1 or TRBD2 (5 bases each). This TCR was recovered from a man in his forties or fifties with primary liver carcinoma and hepatitis B virus infection. The sequenced sample was peripheral blood. CDR3 region: CAAHSGDAYEQYL. Here the CDR3 DNA reads TGTGCCGCCCACTCCGGGGACGCGTACGAGCAGTACCTC.